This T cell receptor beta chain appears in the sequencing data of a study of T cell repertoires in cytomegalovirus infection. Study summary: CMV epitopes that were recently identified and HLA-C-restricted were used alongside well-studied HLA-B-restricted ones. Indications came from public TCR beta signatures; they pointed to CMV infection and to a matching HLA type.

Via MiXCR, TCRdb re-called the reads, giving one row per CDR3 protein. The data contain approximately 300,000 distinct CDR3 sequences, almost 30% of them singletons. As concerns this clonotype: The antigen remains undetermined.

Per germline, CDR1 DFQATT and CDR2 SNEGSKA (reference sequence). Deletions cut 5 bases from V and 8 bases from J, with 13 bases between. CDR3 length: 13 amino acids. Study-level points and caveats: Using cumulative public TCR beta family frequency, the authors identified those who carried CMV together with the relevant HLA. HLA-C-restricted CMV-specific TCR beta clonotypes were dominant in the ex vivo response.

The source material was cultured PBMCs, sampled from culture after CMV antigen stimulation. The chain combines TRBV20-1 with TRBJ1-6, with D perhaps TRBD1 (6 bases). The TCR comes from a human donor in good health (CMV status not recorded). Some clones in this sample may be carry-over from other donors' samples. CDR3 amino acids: CSADRDTDSPLHF. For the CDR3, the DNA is TGCAGTGCTGACCGGGACACGGATTCACCCCTCCACTTT.